This T cell receptor beta chain was recovered during a study of cytomegalovirus exposure and HLA in healthy donors. Details on this clone: Its target is not known.

The PCR employed 60 Vbeta primers together with 13 Jbeta primers. Profiled with immunoSEQ multiplex PCR; TCRdb holds only in-frame clones, not every one. The sample has about 89,000 clones, 86% seen once. Germline CDR1 is SGDLS and CDR2 is YYNGEE. V lost 4 bases and J 0 bases, leaving 17 bases between the germline ends. This CDR3 spans 16 amino acids. Findings of the study overall: According to an earlier analysis, most TCR beta V segments yielded productive rearrangements about 90% or about 30% of the time. Fewer than 200 TCR beta chains were listed as cytomegalovirus-associated.

The receptor's source is a man aged 30 to 39 in good health and CMV-seropositive. The chain combines TRBV9 with TRBJ2-7; a weak D match, TRBD1 (6 bases). The sequencing sample was made of PBMCs. In DNA, the CDR3 is TGTGCCAGCAGCTCTCGGGAAGGACAGAGCTCCTACGAGCAGTACTTC. Translation: CASSSREGQSSYEQYF. Variable domain in full (rest from reference TRBV9 and TRBJ2-7): DSGVTQTPKHLITATGQRVTLRCSPRSGDLSVYWYQQSLDQGLQFLIQYYNGEERAKGNILERFSAQQFPDLHSELNLSSLELGDSALYFCASSSREGQSSYEQYFGPGTRLTVT.